Listed below are T cell receptor beta chains from one sample, sequenced in a study of cytomegalovirus exposure and HLA in healthy donors. Repertoires were generated with immunoSEQ multiplex PCR, while TCRdb's copy carries only in-frame clones and drops some. The sample consists of about 190,000 clones, about 80% of them appearing once. The material sequenced was PBMCs. Receptors were obtained from a woman between 18 and 29 years old in good health and CMV-seropositive. Both conserved end residues are part of each CDR3. The order of the fields is clone size, J gene, D gene, V gene, CDR3 protein, CDR3 DNA. The D gene is left open where the match is weak. Size values are once, few and many counts, or a class for expanded clones, and some rows have none.

NA TRBJ2-2 TRBD2 TRBV28 CASSPFSGGYTGELFF TGTGCCAGCAGTCCTTTCAGCGGGGGGTACACCGGGGAGCTGTTTTTT
NA TRBJ2-1 NA TRBV23-1 CASSQSGFRVAPYNEQFF TGCGCCAGCAGTCAATCTGGGTTTCGGGTAGCCCCCTACAATGAGCAGTTCTTC
NA TRBJ2-7 TRBD1 TRBV7-9 CASSLTGAEQYF TGTGCCAGCAGCTTAACAGGGGCCGAGCAGTACTTC
few TRBJ2-6 TRBD1 TRBV19 CGTGQSSGANVLTF TGCGGGACAGGGCAGAGTTCTGGGGCCAACGTCCTGACTTTC
NA TRBJ2-2 TRBD2 TRBV4-1 CASSQEVAGYYTGELFF TGCGCCAGCAGCCAAGAAGTAGCGGGGTATTACACCGGGGAGCTGTTTTTT
few TRBJ2-1 NA TRBV18 CASSPAANEQFF TGTGCCAGCTCACCTGCGGCCAATGAGCAGTTCTTC
NA TRBJ2-5 NA TRBV11-2 CASSFGFGTDQETQYF TGTGCCAGCAGCTTTGGTTTTGGAACAGACCAAGAGACCCAGTACTTC
few TRBJ2-3 TRBD2 TRBV19 CASSNIAGDTDTQYF TGTGCCAGTAGTAACATAGCGGGAGACACAGATACGCAGTATTTT
NA TRBJ1-1 NA TRBV11-2 CASSLSVANTEAFF TGTGCCAGCAGCTTAAGCGTGGCGAACACTGAAGCTTTCTTT
NA TRBJ1-2 NA TRBV6-5 CASSSHGGGYTF TGTGCCAGCAGTAGCCACGGGGGTGGCTACACCTTC
NA TRBJ1-2 NA TRBV4-2 CASSLTGFYGYTF TGTGCCAGCAGCCTTACAGGGTTTTACGGCTACACCTTC
NA TRBJ2-3 NA TRBV5-1 CASSSGGRGGADTQYF TGCGCCAGCAGCTCCGGGGGGCGCGGGGGAGCAGATACGCAGTATTTT
NA TRBJ1-1 NA TRBV14 CASSQEGPGLTTEAFF TGTGCCAGCAGCCAGGAGGGCCCGGGGTTGACCACTGAAGCTTTCTTT
few TRBJ1-6 NA TRBV5-1 CASSQGTNSPLHF TGCGCCAGCAGTCAGGGAACGAATTCACCCCTCCACTTT
once TRBJ2-3 TRBD2 TRBV7-7 CASSRIAGHTDTQYF TGTGCTAGCAGCCGCATAGCGGGGCACACAGATACGCAGTATTTT
NA TRBJ1-2 NA TRBV7-9 CSSRRDTYGYTF TGTTCCAGCAGACGAGACACTTATGGCTACACCTTC
NA TRBJ2-7 TRBD1 TRBV29-1 CSVPTRTGKSYEQYF TGCAGCGTTCCTACTAGGACAGGGAAATCCTACGAGCAGTACTTC
NA TRBJ1-2 TRBD1 TRBV9 CASSGQGAFGYTF TGTGCCAGCAGCGGACAGGGGGCTTTTGGCTACACCTTC